These T cell receptor beta chains were read from a single sample in a study of shared clonotypes between healthy human individuals. Method: immunoSEQ multiplex PCR; TCRdb's copy keeps in-frame clones and lacks some. The table lists more than 600,000 clones, about 90% of them singletons. The sequenced sample was naive CD8+ T cells sorted from blood. All receptors come from a young man in good health. Both conserved end residues are part of each CDR3. D genes are given only for firm matches. Size is omitted from some rows. Given values are once, few, many or a class for expanded clones.

J gene	V gene	clone size	D gene	CDR3 protein	CDR3 DNA
TRBJ2-3	TRBV2	-	TRBD1	CASSGGQEFADTQYF	TGTGCCAGCAGTGGAGGACAGGAGTTTGCAGATACGCAGTATTTT
TRBJ2-1	TRBV9	-	TRBD2	CASSAGTMADNEQFF	TGTGCCAGCAGCGCAGGGACTATGGCGGACAATGAGCAGTTCTTC
TRBJ2-5	TRBV7-6	-	-	CASSLGQATNQETQYF	TGTGCCAGCAGCTTAGGTCAGGCTACGAATCAAGAGACCCAGTACTTC
TRBJ1-5	TRBV19	-	-	CASSIGSYYRSNQPQHF	TGTGCCAGTAGTATAGGGTCGTATTACAGAAGCAATCAGCCCCAGCATTTT
TRBJ2-1	TRBV18	-	TRBD2	CASSPGTSGRGSYNEQFF	TGTGCCAGCTCACCAGGGACTAGCGGGAGAGGATCCTACAATGAGCAGTTCTTC
TRBJ2-2	TRBV5-6	-	-	CASSLRGSPGELFF	TGTGCCAGCAGCTTGCGAGGGTCCCCCGGGGAGCTGTTTTTT
TRBJ1-2	TRBV29-1	-	TRBD1	CSSQGVGGYTF	TGCAGCTCCCAGGGGGTAGGCGGCTACACCTTC
TRBJ2-1	TRBV2	-	-	CASSQDMAPEQFF	TGTGCCAGCAGCCAAGACATGGCCCCTGAGCAGTTCTTC
TRBJ2-3	TRBV7-9	-	-	CASSLVIRSTDTQYF	TGTGCCAGCAGCTTAGTGATCAGGAGCACAGATACGCAGTATTTT
TRBJ2-1	TRBV28	-	TRBD2	CASSPLGSGSSNEQFF	TGTGCCAGCAGTCCCCTTGGCAGCGGGAGCTCCAATGAGCAGTTCTTC
TRBJ2-7	TRBV27	-	-	CASSSAGRSLAYEQYF	TGTGCCAGCAGTTCGGCAGGCCGTAGTCTCGCCTACGAGCAGTACTTC
TRBJ2-7	TRBV6-1	-	TRBD1	CASSERGPYEQYF	TGTGCCAGCAGTGAAAGGGGGCCCTACGAGCAGTACTTC
TRBJ2-7	TRBV2	few	TRBD2	CASKIAGSSYEQYF	TGTGCCAGCAAGATAGCGGGAAGTTCTTACGAGCAGTACTTC
TRBJ2-7	TRBV18	-	-	CASSPADGTSFYEQYF	TGTGCCAGCTCACCAGCTGACGGGACTTCCTTCTACGAGCAGTACTTC
TRBJ2-2	TRBV7-2	once	-	CASSLWSSGELFF	TGTGCCAGCAGCTTATGGAGTTCCGGGGAGCTGTTTTTT
TRBJ2-7	TRBV9	-	TRBD1	CASSHLRQGNVEGERYF	TGTGCCAGCAGCCATTTAAGACAGGGCAATGTAGAGGGCGAGCGGTACTTC